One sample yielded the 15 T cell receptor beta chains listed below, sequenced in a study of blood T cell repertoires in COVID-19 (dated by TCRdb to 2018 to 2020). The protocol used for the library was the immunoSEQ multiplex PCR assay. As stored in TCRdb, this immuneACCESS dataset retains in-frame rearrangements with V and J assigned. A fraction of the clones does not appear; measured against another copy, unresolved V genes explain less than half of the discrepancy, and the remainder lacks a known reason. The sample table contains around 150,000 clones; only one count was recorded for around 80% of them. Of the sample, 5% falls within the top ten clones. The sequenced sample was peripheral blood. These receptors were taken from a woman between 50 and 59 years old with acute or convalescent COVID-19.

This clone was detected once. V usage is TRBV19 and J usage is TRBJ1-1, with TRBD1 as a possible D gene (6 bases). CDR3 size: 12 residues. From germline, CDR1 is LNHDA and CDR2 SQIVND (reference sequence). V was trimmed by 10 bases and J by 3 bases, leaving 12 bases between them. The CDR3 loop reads CATRGQYTEAFF. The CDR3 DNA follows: TGTGCCACCCGCGGACAGTACACTGAAGCTTTCTTT. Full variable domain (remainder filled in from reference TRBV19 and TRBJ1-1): DGGITQSPKYLFRKEGQNVTLSCEQNLNHDAMYWYRQDPGQGLRLIYYSQIVNDFQKGDIAEGYSVSREKKESFPLTVTSAQKNPTAFYLCATRGQYTEAFFGQGTRLTVV.

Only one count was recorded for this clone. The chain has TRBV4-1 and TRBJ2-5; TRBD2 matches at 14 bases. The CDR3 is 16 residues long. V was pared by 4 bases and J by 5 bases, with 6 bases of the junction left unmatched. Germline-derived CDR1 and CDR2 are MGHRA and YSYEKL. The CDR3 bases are TGCGCCAGCAGCCCCGGACTAGCGGGGGGTGGGGAGACCCAGTACTTC. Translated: CASSPGLAGGGETQYF.

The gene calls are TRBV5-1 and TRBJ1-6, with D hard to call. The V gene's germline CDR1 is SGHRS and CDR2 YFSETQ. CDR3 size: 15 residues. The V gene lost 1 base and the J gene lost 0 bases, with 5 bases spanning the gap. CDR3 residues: CASSLQDSYNSPLHF. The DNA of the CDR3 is TGCGCCAGCAGCTTGCAGGACTCCTATAATTCACCCCTCCACTTT.

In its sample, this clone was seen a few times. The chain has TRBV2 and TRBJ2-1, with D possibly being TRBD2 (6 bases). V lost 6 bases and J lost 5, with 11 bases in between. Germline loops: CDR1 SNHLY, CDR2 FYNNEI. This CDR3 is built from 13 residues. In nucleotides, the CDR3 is TGTGCCAGCAGACCACCGGGAGACAATGAGCAGTTCTTC. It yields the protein CASRPPGDNEQFF.

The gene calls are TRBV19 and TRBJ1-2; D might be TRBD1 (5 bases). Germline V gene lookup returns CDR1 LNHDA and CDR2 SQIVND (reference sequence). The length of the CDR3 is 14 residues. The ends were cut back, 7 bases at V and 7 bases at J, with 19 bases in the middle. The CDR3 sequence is CASTLGGSGFGYTF. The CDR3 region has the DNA TGTGCCAGTACTTTGGGGGGTTCTGGCTTTGGCTACACCTTC. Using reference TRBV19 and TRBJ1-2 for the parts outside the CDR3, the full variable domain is DGGITQSPKYLFRKEGQNVTLSCEQNLNHDAMYWYRQDPGQGLRLIYYSQIVNDFQKGDIAEGYSVSREKKESFPLTVTSAQKNPTAFYLCASTLGGSGFGYTFGSGTRLTVV.

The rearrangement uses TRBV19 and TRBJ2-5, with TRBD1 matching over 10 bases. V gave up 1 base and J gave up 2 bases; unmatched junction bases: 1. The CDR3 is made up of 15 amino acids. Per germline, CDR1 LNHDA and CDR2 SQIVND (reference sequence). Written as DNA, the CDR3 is TGTGCCAGTAGTATAGCGGACAGGGGGCAAGAGACCCAGTACTTC. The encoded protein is CASSIADRGQETQYF. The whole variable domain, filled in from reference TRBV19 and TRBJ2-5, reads DGGITQSPKYLFRKEGQNVTLSCEQNLNHDAMYWYRQDPGQGLRLIYYSQIVNDFQKGDIAEGYSVSREKKESFPLTVTSAQKNPTAFYLCASSIADRGQETQYFGPGTRLLVL.

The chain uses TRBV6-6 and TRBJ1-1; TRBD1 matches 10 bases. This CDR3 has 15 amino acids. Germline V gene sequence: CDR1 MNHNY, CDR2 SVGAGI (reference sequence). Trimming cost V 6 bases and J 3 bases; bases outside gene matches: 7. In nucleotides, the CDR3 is TGTGCCAGCAGACCGACAGGGGGCGGGTACACTGAAGCTTTCTTT. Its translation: CASRPTGGGYTEAFF.

The CDR3, as DNA: TGTGCCAGCAGCCTCCCCCAGGAGACCCAGTACTTC. This codes for CASSLPQETQYF. The chain carries TRBV7-2 and TRBJ2-5, with D hard to call. V dropped 5 bases and J dropped 5 bases, with 9 bases sitting between them. There are 12 residues in the CDR3. Germline V gene lookup returns CDR1 SGHTA and CDR2 FQGNSA.

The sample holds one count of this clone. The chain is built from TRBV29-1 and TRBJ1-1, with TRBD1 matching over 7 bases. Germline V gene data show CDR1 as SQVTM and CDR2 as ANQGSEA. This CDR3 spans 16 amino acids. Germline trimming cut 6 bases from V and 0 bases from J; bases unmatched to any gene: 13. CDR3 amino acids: CSVTLLWDSMNTEAFF. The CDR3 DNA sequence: TGCAGCGTCACGCTCCTCTGGGACAGCATGAACACTGAAGCTTTCTTT.

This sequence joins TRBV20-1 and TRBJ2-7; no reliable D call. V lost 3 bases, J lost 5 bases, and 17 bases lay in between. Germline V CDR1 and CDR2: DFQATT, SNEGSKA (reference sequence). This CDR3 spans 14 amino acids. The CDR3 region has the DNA TGCAGTGCTAGTTCGAGGATCTTTTCGCACGAGCAGTACTTC. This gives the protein CSASSRIFSHEQYF.

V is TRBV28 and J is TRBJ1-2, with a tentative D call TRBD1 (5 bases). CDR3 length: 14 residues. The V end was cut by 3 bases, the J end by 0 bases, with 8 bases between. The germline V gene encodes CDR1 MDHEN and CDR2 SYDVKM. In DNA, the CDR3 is TGTGCCAGCAGTTTCGGGGGAGCTAACTATGGCTACACCTTC. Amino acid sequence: CASSFGGANYGYTF.

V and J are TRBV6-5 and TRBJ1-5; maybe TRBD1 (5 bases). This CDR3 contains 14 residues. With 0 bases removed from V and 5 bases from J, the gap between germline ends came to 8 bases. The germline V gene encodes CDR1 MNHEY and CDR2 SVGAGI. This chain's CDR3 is CASSYSDSYQPQHF. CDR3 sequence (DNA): TGTGCCAGCAGTTACTCCGACAGTTATCAGCCCCAGCATTTT.

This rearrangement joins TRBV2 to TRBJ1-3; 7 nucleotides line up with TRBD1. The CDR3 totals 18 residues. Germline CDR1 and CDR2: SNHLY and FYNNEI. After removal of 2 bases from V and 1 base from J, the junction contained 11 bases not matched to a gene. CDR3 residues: CASSEFQTGQGSGNTIYF. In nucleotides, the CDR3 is TGTGCCAGCAGTGAATTCCAGACAGGGCAGGGGTCTGGAAACACCATATATTTT.

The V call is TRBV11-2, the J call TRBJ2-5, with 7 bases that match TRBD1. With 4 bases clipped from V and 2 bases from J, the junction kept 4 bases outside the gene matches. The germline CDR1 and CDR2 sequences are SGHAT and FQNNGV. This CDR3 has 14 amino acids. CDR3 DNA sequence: TGTGCCAGCAGCTACCAGGGGGTACAAGAGACCCAGTACTTC. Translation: CASSYQGVQETQYF.

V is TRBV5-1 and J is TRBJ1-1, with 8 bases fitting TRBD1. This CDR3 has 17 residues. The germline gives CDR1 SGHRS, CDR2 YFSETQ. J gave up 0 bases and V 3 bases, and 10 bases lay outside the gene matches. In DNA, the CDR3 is TGCGCCAGCAGCTGGACAGGACAGGGAGGAATGAACACTGAAGCTTTCTTT. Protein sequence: CASSWTGQGGMNTEAFF.